Described below is a single TCR beta chain sequence and its context. What it recognizes is unknown. This entry comes from a study of CD8 T cells in Susac syndrome. General study points: Peak Susac CD8+ clonal expansion occurred in TEMRA cells and active patients.

An amount of RNA that ranged from about 0.45 to 1 ug was reverse transcribed with random hexamers. TCR beta CDR3 was amplified by immunoSEQ covering 54 Vbeta and 13 Jbeta. TCRdb redid the calling of the immunoSEQ multiplex PCR reads with MiXCR, one entry per CDR3 protein. The sample yields 92,000 or so distinct CDR3 sequences, 90% to 97% seen once. The CDR3 has 12 residues. V was cut by 7 bases and J by 5 bases, with 11 bases left in between. Per germline, CDR1 SNHLY and CDR2 FYNNEI. While CD8+ and CD4+ T cells were isolated negatively, TEMRA cells were enriched by FACS. The chain recombines TRBV2 with TRBJ2-5; no clear D. The clonotype originates from a human donor with Susac syndrome. The specimen was CD8+ T cells from PBMCs. For the CDR3, the DNA is TGTGCCAGCAAAGGAGTAGGGGAGACCCAGTACTTC. The encoded protein is CASKGVGETQYF.